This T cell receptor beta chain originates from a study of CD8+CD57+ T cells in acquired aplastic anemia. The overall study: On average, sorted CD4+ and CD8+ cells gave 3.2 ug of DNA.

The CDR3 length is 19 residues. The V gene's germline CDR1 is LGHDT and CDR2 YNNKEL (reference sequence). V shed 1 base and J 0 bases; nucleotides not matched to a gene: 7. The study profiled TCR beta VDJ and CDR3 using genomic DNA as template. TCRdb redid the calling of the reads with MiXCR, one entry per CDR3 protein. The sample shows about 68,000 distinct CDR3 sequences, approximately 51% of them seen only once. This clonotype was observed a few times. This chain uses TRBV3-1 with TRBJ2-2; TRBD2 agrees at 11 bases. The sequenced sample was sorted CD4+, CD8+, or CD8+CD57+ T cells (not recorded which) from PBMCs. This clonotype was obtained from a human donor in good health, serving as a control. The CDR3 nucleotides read TGTGCCAGCAGCCAAGCTTTACTAGCGGGGGTTACGAACACCGGGGAGCTGTTTTTT. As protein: CASSQALLAGVTNTGELFF.